The following is a T cell receptor beta chain sequence with its context. The antigen is unknown. The data were obtained in a study of shared clonotypes between healthy human individuals. Memory CD4+ cells were the fraction left after CD45RA+ naive selection. Study-level findings and limits: An effect of sequencing depth on clonotype sharing among donors was expected. Estimated richness was generally greater in naive than memory subsets.

Clones were sequenced by immunoSEQ multiplex PCR, and TCRdb holds only the in-frame ones, with some missing. The data contain 2 million to 2.5 million clones, 90% to 97% of them singletons. The germline gives CDR1 SGHDT, CDR2 YYEEEE. J gave up 3 bases and V 4 bases, and 5 bases lay outside the gene matches. CDR3 length equals 15 residues. The V call is TRBV5-6, the J call TRBJ2-7; 12 nucleotides match TRBD1. What was sequenced was naive CD4+ T cells sorted from blood. Subset indicated: CD45RA+ positively selected. The source of this sequence is a man between 18 and 29 years old in good health. CDR3 in DNA: TGTGCCAGCAGCCAGGGGACAGGGGGCCTCTACGAGCAGTACTTC. Its protein product is CASSQGTGGLYEQYF.